The entry below gives a single T cell receptor beta chain sequence along with its context. Its specificity is unknown. This sample was taken from a study of cytomegalovirus exposure and HLA in healthy donors. Study context: About 85 million unique TCR sequences came from HLA-typed donors in an early release. Study-wide findings and caveats: Analysis performed later found 16,951 TCR beta sequences associated with HLA alleles at 0.05 false discovery rate. Rare TCR sequences dominated, though some public TCRs recurred in many donors.

Germline CDR1 is SGHTS and CDR2 is YDEGEE. V gave up 7 bases and J gave up 3 bases, with 17 bases separating them. CDR3 length: 16 residues. The PCR contained 60 Vbeta and 13 Jbeta primers. TCRdb's copy holds only in-frame clones and misses some; the assay was immunoSEQ multiplex PCR. The data show approximately 140,000 clones, roughly 66% seen once. This sequence joins TRBV5-8 and TRBJ1-6, with D perhaps TRBD1 (5 bases). The origin of this receptor is a woman aged 18-30 years in good health and CMV-seronegative. The specimen sequenced was PBMCs. The CDR3 protein is CASGRRGRSYNSPLHF. In DNA form, the CDR3 reads TGTGCCAGCGGAAGGAGGGGACGGAGCTATAATTCACCCCTCCACTTT.